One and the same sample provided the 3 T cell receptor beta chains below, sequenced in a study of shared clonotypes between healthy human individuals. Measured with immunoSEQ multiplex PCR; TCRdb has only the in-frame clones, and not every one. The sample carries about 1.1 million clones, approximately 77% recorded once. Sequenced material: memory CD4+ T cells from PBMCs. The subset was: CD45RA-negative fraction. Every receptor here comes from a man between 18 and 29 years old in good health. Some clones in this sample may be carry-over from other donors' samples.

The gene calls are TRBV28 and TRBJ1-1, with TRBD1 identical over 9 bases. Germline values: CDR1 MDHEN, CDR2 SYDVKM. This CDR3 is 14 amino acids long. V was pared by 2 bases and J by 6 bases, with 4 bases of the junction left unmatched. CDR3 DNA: TGTGCCAGCAGTTTACGGACAGGGGTTCCTGAAGCTTTCTTT. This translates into CASSLRTGVPEAFF.

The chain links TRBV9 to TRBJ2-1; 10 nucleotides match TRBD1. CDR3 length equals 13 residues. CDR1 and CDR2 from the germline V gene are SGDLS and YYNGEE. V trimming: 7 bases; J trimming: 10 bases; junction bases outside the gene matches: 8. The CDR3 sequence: CASSVGGQGEQFF. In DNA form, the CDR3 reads TGTGCCAGCTCGGTCGGGGGACAGGGGGAGCAGTTCTTC. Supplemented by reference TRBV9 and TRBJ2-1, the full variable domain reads DSGVTQTPKHLITATGQRVTLRCSPRSGDLSVYWYQQSLDQGLQFLIQYYNGEERAKGNILERFSAQQFPDLHSELNLSSLELGDSALYFCASSVGGQGEQFFGPGTRLTVL.

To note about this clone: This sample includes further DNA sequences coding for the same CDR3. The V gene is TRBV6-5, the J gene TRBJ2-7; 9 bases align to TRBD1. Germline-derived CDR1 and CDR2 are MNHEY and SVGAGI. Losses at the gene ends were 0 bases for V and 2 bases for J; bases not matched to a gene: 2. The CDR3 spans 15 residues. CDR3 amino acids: CASSYSRTGAYEQYF. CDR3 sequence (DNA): TGTGCCAGCAGTTACTCTAGGACAGGGGCCTACGAGCAGTACTTC.